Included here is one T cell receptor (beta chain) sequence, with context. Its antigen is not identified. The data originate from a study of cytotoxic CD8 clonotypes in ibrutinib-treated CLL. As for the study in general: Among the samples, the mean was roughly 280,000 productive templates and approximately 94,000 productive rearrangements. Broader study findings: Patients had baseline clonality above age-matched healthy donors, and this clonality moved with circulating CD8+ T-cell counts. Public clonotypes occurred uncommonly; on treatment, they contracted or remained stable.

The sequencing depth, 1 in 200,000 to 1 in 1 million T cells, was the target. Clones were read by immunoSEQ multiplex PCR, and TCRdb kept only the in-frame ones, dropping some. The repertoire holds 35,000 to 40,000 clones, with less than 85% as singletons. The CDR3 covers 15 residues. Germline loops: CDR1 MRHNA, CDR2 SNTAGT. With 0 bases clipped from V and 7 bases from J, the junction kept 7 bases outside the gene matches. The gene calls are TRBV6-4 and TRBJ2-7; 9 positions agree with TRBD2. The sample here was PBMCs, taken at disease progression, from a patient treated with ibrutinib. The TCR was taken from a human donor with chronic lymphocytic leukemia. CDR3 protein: CASSDSGLAGREQYF. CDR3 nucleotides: TGTGCCAGCAGTGACTCGGGTCTAGCGGGACGGGAGCAGTACTTC.